This TCR beta chain appears in the sequencing data of a study of early T cells in non-severe SARS-CoV-2 infection. Whole-study context: It was bulk RNA from unsorted whole blood that was sequenced, and the chains were unpaired.

The ends lost 8 bases at V and 6 bases at J; junction bases unmatched: 15. Germline values: CDR1 LGHDT, CDR2 YNNKEL (reference sequence). This CDR3 has 15 amino acids. Comments on this clonotype: What it binds is not known.

Study observations and caveats: The matching step, a VDJdb search, favored anti-spike CD8 responses and missed private and CD4 specificities.

Individual cDNA molecules were tagged with unique molecular identifiers, the study reported. TCRdb ran MiXCR on the 5' RACE reads and lists one entry per CDR3 protein. The sample yields fewer than 130,000 distinct CDR3 sequences, roughly 13% seen once. The chain uses TRBV3-1 and TRBJ2-7; 8 bases agree with TRBD1. This clonotype was obtained from an adult who was a healthcare worker with PCR-confirmed SARS-CoV-2 infection or an uninfected control (not recorded which). Sequenced here: whole blood, sampled at baseline. DNA of the CDR3: TGTGCCAGCGCATCCTACCCGACAGGGGCCCTCGAGCAGTACTTC. Translating it yields CASASYPTGALEQYF.